The entry below gives a single T cell receptor beta chain sequence along with its context. The antigen remains unidentified. This entry is derived from a study of CD4 T cells in relation to SARS-CoV-2 and coronaviruses. On the study more broadly: ViraFEST: roughly 9-day antigen culture of PBMCs, then TCR beta CDR3 sequencing.

This CDR3 spans 11 amino acids. Germline assignment: CDR1 GTSNPN and CDR2 SVGIG (reference sequence). Trimming removed 0 bases from V and 5 bases from J, with 4 bases in between. Produced via immunoSEQ multiplex PCR; TCRdb's table is partial and in-frame only. The sample includes approximately 18,000 clones, approximately 75% of them seen just once. Before the COVID-19 pandemic, during about 2011-2019, CD4+ T cells were taken from unexposed donors. CD4+ T cells were isolated from the cells after about ten days of culture. Unexposed-donor CD4+ T cells were probed with SARS-CoV-2 S/N and four cold-coronavirus spikes, cells permitting. On days 3 and 7, cultures got half fresh IL-2 medium. Regarding the study as a whole: No donor gave both pre-pandemic and post-infection samples.

The sample taken for sequencing was CD4+ T cells from PBMCs, cultured in vitro. This sequence originates from a human donor in good health. The chain has TRBV30 and TRBJ1-2, with D hard to call. CDR3 in amino acids: CAWSVVYGYTF. CDR3 bases: TGTGCCTGGAGTGTCGTATATGGCTACACCTTC.